Sequencing of this T cell receptor (beta chain) was carried out in a study of CD8 T cells in Susac syndrome. Regarding the study as a whole: The relatively small number of individuals in the TCR sequencing and HLA analysis was acknowledged by the study.

Random hexamers served to reverse transcribe roughly 0.5 to 1 ug RNA. The method of amplification for TCR beta CDR3 was immunoSEQ multiplex PCR, covering 54 Vbeta and 13 Jbeta. TCRdb redid the calling of the immunoSEQ multiplex PCR reads with MiXCR, one entry per CDR3 protein. The sample lists about 180,000 distinct CDR3 sequences; approximately 94% were seen once. On this clonotype itself: Its matching antigen is unknown.

V dropped 1 base and J dropped 4; count of bases not matched to a gene: 10. Germline CDR1 reads GTSNPN; CDR2 reads SVGIG (reference sequence). The CDR3 is 15 amino acids. The sample consisted of CD4+ T cells from PBMCs. This receptor was taken from a human donor with multiple sclerosis. This sequence joins TRBV30 and TRBJ2-7; 7 positions match TRBD1. The CDR3 loop is CAWSGTGTAKYEQYF. CDR3 bases: TGTGCCTGGAGTGGTACCGGGACAGCCAAGTACGAGCAGTACTTC.